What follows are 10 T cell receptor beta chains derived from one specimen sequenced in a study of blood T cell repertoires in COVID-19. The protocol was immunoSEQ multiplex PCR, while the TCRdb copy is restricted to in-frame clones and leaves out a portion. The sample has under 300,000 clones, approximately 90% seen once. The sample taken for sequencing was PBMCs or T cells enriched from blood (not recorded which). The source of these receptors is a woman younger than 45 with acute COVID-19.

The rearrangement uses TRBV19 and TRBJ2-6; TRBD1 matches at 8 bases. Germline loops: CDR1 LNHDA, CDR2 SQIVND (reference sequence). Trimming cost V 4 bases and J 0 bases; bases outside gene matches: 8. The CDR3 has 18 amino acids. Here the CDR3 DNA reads TGTGCCAGTAGTAGTATAGGGACAGGAGCCTCTGGGGCCAACGTCCTGACTTTC. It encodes CASSSIGTGASGANVLTF.

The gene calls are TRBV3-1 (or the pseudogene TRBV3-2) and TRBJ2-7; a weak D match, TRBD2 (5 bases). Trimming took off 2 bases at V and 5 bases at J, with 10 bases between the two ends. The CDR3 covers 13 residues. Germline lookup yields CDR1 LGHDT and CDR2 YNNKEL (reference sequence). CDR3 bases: TGTGCCAGCAGCCAACGCTACGGGAACGAGCAGTACTTC. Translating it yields CASSQRYGNEQYF.

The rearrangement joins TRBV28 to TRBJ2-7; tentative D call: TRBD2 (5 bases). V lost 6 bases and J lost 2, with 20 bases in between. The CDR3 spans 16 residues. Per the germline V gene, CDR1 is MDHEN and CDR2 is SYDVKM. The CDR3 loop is CASRQLSGRAAYEQYF. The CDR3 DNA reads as TGTGCCAGCAGGCAACTGAGTGGGAGAGCCGCCTACGAGCAGTACTTC.

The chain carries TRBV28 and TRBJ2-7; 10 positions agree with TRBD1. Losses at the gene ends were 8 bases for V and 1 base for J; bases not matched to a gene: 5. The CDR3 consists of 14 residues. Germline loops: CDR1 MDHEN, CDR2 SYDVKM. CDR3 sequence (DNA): TGTGCCAGCCAGACAGGGGGCGTTTCCTACGAGCAGTACTTC. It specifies CASQTGGVSYEQYF. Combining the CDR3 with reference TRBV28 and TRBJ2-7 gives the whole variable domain DVKVTQSSRYLVKRTGEKVFLECVQDMDHENMFWYRQDPGLGLRLIYFSYDVKMKEKGDIPEGYSVSREKKERFSLILESASTNQTSMYLCASQTGGVSYEQYFGPGTRLTVT.

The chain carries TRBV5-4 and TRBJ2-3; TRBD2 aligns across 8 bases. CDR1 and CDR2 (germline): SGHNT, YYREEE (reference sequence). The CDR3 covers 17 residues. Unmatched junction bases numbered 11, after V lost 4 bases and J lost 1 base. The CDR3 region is CASSAGEREPRTDTQYF. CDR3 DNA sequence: TGTGCCAGCAGCGCCGGGGAGCGGGAGCCCCGCACAGATACGCAGTATTTT.

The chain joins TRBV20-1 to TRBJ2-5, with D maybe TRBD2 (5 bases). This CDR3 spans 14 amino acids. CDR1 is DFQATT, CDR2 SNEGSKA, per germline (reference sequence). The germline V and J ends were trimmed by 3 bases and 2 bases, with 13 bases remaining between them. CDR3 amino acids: CSASSQRYQETQYF. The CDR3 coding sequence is TGCAGTGCTAGTTCCCAGCGGTATCAAGAGACCCAGTACTTC.

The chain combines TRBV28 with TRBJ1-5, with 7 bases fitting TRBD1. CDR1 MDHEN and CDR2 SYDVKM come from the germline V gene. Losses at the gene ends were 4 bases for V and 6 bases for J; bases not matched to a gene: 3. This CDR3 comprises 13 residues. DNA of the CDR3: TGTGCCAGCAGTTCCCGACAGGGTCAGCCCCAGCATTTT. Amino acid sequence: CASSSRQGQPQHF.

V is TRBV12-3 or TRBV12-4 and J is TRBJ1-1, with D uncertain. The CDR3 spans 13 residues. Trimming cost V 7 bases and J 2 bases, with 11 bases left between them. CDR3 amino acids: CASIETRNTEAFF. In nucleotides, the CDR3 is TGTGCCAGCATCGAGACACGCAACACTGAAGCTTTCTTT.

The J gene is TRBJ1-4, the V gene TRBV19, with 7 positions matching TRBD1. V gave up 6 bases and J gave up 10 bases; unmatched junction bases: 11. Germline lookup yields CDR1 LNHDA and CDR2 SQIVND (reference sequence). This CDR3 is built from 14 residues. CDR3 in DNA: TGTGCCAGTAGGGTCCGGGACAGTTTCGTAAAACTGTTTTTT. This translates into CASRVRDSFVKLFF. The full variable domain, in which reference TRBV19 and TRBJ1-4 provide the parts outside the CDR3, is DGGITQSPKYLFRKEGQNVTLSCEQNLNHDAMYWYRQDPGQGLRLIYYSQIVNDFQKGDIAEGYSVSREKKESFPLTVTSAQKNPTAFYLCASRVRDSFVKLFFGSGTQLSVL.

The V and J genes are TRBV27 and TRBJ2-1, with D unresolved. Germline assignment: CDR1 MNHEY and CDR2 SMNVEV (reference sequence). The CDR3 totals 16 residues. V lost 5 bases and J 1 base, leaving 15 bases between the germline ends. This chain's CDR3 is CASSVIGGTSYNEQFF. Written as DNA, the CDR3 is TGTGCCAGCAGTGTTATCGGCGGTACGTCCTACAATGAGCAGTTCTTC.